The 15 T cell receptor beta chains listed next were all sequenced from one sample in a study of neoadjuvant anti-PD-1 for oral cavity cancer. Profiled with immunoSEQ multiplex PCR; TCRdb holds only in-frame clones, not every one. The table has approximately 9,700 clones, approximately 72% seen once. Time point given: after neoadjuvant nivolumab, at surgical resection. Sample: PBMCs, taken after nivolumab (anti-PD-1) treatment. The origin of the receptors is a person aged 35-79 years with oral cavity squamous cell carcinoma.

This clone was detected only a few times. The V call is TRBV19, the J call TRBJ1-2; D is uncertain. The length of the CDR3 is 14 residues. Germline V gives CDR1 LNHDA, CDR2 SQIVND (reference sequence). V lost 6 bases and J 0 bases, leaving 11 bases between the germline ends. DNA for the CDR3: TGTGCCAGTAGCCGACCCGGAGCTAACTATGGCTACACCTTC. Amino acids: CASSRPGANYGYTF.

The chain links TRBV10-1 to TRBJ1-2; D unclear. CDR3 size: 13 residues. The germline V and J ends were trimmed by 6 bases and 8 bases, with 16 bases remaining between them. Germline CDR1 is WNHNN and CDR2 is SYGVQD (reference sequence). CDR3 sequence (DNA): TGCGCCAGCAGCCCTAGGGCCGGAGGAGGCTACACCTTC. It codes for CASSPRAGGGYTF.

J is TRBJ1-3 and V is TRBV6-1; D perhaps matches TRBD1 (5 bases). With 2 bases removed from V and 0 bases from J, the gap between germline ends came to 14 bases. Germline CDR1 reads MNHNS; CDR2 reads SASEGT. This CDR3 region has 17 residues. As DNA, the CDR3 is TGTGCCAGCAGTGAACCCTTGGGACCCTTCTCTGGAAACACCATATATTTT. It yields the protein CASSEPLGPFSGNTIYF.

In DNA, the CDR3 is TGCGCCACCACCGACGTGGGCGACTCTAGCTCCTACGAGCAGTACTTC. It translates to CATTDVGDSSSYEQYF. The rearrangement joins TRBV10-2 to TRBJ2-7; D remains ambiguous. This CDR3 is 16 amino acids long. Germline assignment: CDR1 WSHSY and CDR2 SAAADI. Trimming took 10 bases from V and 0 from J, leaving 22 bases between them.

This sequence joins TRBV7-9 and TRBJ1-2; D not certain. V lost 5 bases and J lost 2, with 9 bases in between. The CDR3 loop spans 13 amino acids. The germline gives CDR1 SEHNR, CDR2 FQNEAQ (reference sequence). CDR3 bases: TGTGCCAGCAGCCCGGCAGCCAACTATGGCTACACCTTC. Its protein is CASSPAANYGYTF.

The rearrangement uses TRBV2 and TRBJ1-1; 9 nucleotides agree with TRBD1. The ends lost 11 bases at V and 1 base at J; junction bases unmatched: 11. Germline V CDR1 and CDR2: SNHLY, FYNNEI. The CDR3 sequence is 15 residues long. The CDR3 is CAAPTGGAKNTEAFF. CDR3 DNA: TGTGCCGCACCGACAGGGGGTGCCAAGAACACTGAAGCTTTCTTT.

This chain links TRBV11-2 with TRBJ2-7; 7 bases are shared with TRBD1. The trim removed 5 bases at V and 4 bases at J, leaving 14 bases unmatched. Germline V gene data show CDR1 as SGHAT and CDR2 as FQNNGV. This CDR3 is built from 16 residues. CDR3 in amino acids: CASSPPTGQFTYEQYF. Written as DNA, the CDR3 is TGTGCCAGCAGCCCACCCACGGGACAGTTTACATACGAGCAGTACTTC. The entire variable domain, with the rest obtained from reference TRBV11-2 and TRBJ2-7, is as follows: EAGVAQSPRYKIIEKRQSVAFWCNPISGHATLYWYQQILGQGPKLLIQFQNNGVVDDSQLPKDRFSAERLKGVDSTLKIQPAKLEDSAVYLCASSPPTGQFTYEQYFGPGTRLTVT.

This clone was counted a few times. The rearrangement uses TRBV5-5 and TRBJ1-1; D call uncertain. The CDR3 is 14 amino acids. Trimming took 3 bases from V and 0 from J, leaving 9 bases between them. Germline V gene lookup returns CDR1 SGHKS and CDR2 YYEKEE (reference sequence). CDR3 nucleotides: TGTGCCAGCAGCTCCCAGGTTATGAACACTGAAGCTTTCTTT. Protein product: CASSSQVMNTEAFF. Full variable domain (rest looked up from reference TRBV5-5 and TRBJ1-1): DAGVTQSPTHLIKTRGQQVTLRCSPISGHKSVSWYQQVLGQGPQFIFQYYEKEERGRGNFPDRFSARQFPNYSSELNVNALLLGDSALYLCASSSQVMNTEAFFGQGTRLTVV.

This chain uses TRBV10-1 with TRBJ2-2, with D unclear. V was pared by 2 bases and J by 3 bases, with 7 bases between. CDR1 is WNHNN and CDR2 is SYGVQD in the germline V gene (reference sequence). The CDR3 length is 14 residues. Here the CDR3 reads CASSENWDTGELFF. CDR3 coding DNA: TGCGCCAGCAGTGAGAATTGGGACACCGGGGAGCTGTTTTTT.

The CDR3 is CAISAGTSGGVETQYF. The DNA for the CDR3 is TGTGCCATCAGTGCGGGGACTAGCGGGGGGGTGGAGACCCAGTACTTC. The chain couples TRBV10-3 to TRBJ2-5; the match to TRBD2 covers 16 bases. In germline, CDR1 is ENHRY, CDR2 SYGVKD. This CDR3 spans 16 amino acids. The V and J ends lost 4 bases and 5 bases, in that order; junction bases with no gene match: 4.

This clone was seen only a few times. The chain employs TRBV18 and TRBJ2-7; D remains ambiguous. Trimming shortened V by 5 bases and J by 2 bases, and 16 bases separated the two germline ends. This CDR3 spans 15 amino acids. Germline assignment: CDR1 KGHSH and CDR2 LQKENI. The CDR3 DNA reads TGTGCCAGCTCAGCCTTCAACGACAAAACCTACGAGCAGTACTTC. Translation: CASSAFNDKTYEQYF.

This clone was found a few times. This chain joins TRBV30 and TRBJ1-6, with TRBD1 identical over 8 bases. V shed 3 bases, J shed 3 bases, and the junction held 10 bases outside the gene matches. Germline V gives CDR1 GTSNPN, CDR2 SVGIG (reference sequence). The CDR3 length is 17 residues. The CDR3 loop reads CAWSIDRGTDYNSPLHF. DNA of the CDR3: TGTGCCTGGAGCATAGACAGGGGAACCGACTATAATTCACCCCTCCACTTT.

The gene calls are TRBV14 and TRBJ2-3; 8 bases align to TRBD2. The germline V gene encodes CDR1 SGHDN and CDR2 FVKESK. The CDR3 loop spans 15 amino acids. J gave up 10 bases and V 4 bases, and 13 bases lay outside the gene matches. The CDR3 reads CASSPGLAPPRAQYF. Here the CDR3 DNA reads TGTGCCAGCAGCCCCGGACTAGCCCCACCTCGGGCGCAGTATTTT.

The chain's CDR3 is CASSGRVPNEKLFF. The CDR3, as DNA: TGTGCCAGCAGTGGCAGGGTGCCTAATGAAAAACTGTTTTTT. The chain links TRBV2 to TRBJ1-4, with D perhaps matching TRBD1 (5 bases). Germline V gene sequence: CDR1 SNHLY, CDR2 FYNNEI. The CDR3 covers 14 residues. V gave up 4 bases and J gave up 3 bases, with 9 bases separating them.

The chain joins TRBV7-8 to TRBJ2-1, with D maybe TRBD1 (6 bases). The V gene lost 5 bases and the J gene lost 2 bases, with 16 bases spanning the gap. CDR1 is SGHVS and CDR2 is FQNEAQ in the germline V gene. The CDR3 is 16 amino acids. The CDR3 spells CASSTLQGITYNEQFF. DNA for the CDR3: TGTGCCAGCAGCACCTTACAGGGTATTACCTACAATGAGCAGTTCTTC.